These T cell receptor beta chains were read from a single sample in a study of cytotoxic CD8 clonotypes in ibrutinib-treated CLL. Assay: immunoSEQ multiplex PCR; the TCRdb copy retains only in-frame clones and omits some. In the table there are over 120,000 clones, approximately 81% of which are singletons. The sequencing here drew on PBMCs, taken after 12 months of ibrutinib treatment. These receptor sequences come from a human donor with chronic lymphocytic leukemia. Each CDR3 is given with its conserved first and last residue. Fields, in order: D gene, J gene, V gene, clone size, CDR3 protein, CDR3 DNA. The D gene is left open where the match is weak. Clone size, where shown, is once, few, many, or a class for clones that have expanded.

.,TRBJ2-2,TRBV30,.,CASPGGNTGELFF,TGTGCCTCGCCTGGCGGGAACACCGGGGAGCTGTTTTTT
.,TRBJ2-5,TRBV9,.,CASSVGGGETQYF,TGTGCCAGCAGCGTAGGTGGGGGAGAGACCCAGTACTTC
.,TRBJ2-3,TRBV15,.,CATSGLADTQYF,TGTGCCACCAGCGGCTTGGCAGATACGCAGTATTTT
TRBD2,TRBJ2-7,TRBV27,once,CASSLYSSGSFYEQYF,TGTGCCAGCAGTTTATATTCTAGCGGGAGTTTTTACGAGCAGTACTTC
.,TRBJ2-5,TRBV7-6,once,CASSLVFETQYF,TGTGCCAGCAGCTTAGTTTTCGAGACCCAGTACTTC
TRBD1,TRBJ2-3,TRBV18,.,CASSPLQGAGDTQYF,TGTGCCAGCTCACCACTTCAGGGGGCAGGGGATACGCAGTATTTT
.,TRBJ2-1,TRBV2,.,CASRPTGRFSNEQFF,TGTGCCAGCAGACCGACGGGACGCTTTAGCAATGAGCAGTTCTTC
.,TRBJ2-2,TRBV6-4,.,CASSDRGFTGELFF,TGTGCCAGCAGTGACCGGGGATTCACCGGGGAGCTGTTTTTT
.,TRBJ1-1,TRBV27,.,CASRQTGSRAFF,TGTGCCAGCAGGCAAACAGGGTCTCGGGCTTTCTTT
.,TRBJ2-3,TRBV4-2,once,CASSVTGSADTQYF,TGTGCCAGCAGCGTAACAGGGAGTGCAGATACGCAGTATTTT
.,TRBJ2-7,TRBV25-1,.,CASSVGRGYEQYF,TGTGCCAGCAGTGTGGGCAGGGGTTACGAGCAGTACTTC
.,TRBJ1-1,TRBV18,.,CASSRLGDQNTEAFF,TGTGCCAGCTCACGGCTAGGGGACCAGAACACTGAAGCTTTCTTT
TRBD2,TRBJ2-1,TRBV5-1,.,CASSLGLAGVLGDEQFF,TGCGCCAGCAGCTTGGGACTAGCGGGAGTTTTAGGCGATGAGCAGTTCTTC
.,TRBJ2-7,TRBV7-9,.,CASSLGLGFGGYEQYF,TGTGCCAGCAGCTTAGGCTTAGGATTTGGTGGGTACGAGCAGTACTTC
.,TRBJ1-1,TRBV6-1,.,CASSSWTAPEAFF,TGTGCCAGCTCCTCCTGGACAGCTCCTGAAGCTTTCTTT
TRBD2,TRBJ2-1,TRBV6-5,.,CAAMRTSGGNEQFF,TGTGCCGCAATGAGGACTAGCGGGGGGAATGAGCAGTTCTTC
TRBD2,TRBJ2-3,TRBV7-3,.,CASSLRLAGVGDTQYF,TGTGCCAGCAGCTTAAGACTAGCGGGAGTTGGAGATACGCAGTATTTT
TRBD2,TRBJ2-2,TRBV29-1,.,CSVLGLAGLSTGELFF,TGCAGCGTTCTGGGACTAGCGGGGCTATCCACCGGGGAGCTGTTTTTT
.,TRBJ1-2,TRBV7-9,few,CASSPTGRGYTF,TGTGCCAGCAGCCCTACAGGGAGAGGCTACACCTTC
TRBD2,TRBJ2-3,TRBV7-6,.,CASSIGGRDTDTQYF,TGTGCCAGCAGCATCGGGGGGAGGGACACAGATACGCAGTATTTT
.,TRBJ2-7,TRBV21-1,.,CASSTSHGTSGRVSYEQYF,TGTGCCAGCAGCACATCACACGGGACTAGCGGGAGGGTCTCCTACGAGCAGTACTTC
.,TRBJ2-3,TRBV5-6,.,CASSFVDTQYF,TGTGCCAGCAGCTTTGTGGATACGCAGTATTTT
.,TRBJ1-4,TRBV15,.,CATSRGPTATNEKLFF,TGTGCCACCAGCAGAGGGCCCACCGCAACTAATGAAAAACTGTTTTTT
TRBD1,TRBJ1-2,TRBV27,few,CASSQGTGNYGYTF,TGTGCCAGCAGTCAAGGGACAGGGAACTATGGCTACACCTTC
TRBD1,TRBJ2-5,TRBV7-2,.,CASSLDRGRRSETQYF,TGTGCCAGCAGCTTAGACAGGGGGCGCCGCTCGGAGACCCAGTACTTC
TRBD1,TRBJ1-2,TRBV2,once,CASRGTATNYGYTF,TGTGCCAGCAGAGGGACAGCGACAAACTATGGCTACACCTTC
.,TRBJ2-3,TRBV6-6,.,CASTHGTDTQYF,TGTGCCAGCACGCATGGCACAGATACGCAGTATTTT
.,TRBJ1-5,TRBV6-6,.,CASSYGGNQPQHF,TGTGCCAGCAGTTACGGTGGCAATCAGCCCCAGCATTTT
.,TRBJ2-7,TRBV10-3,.,CAIATSSEYGEQYF,TGTGCCATCGCTACTAGCTCCGAGTACGGCGAGCAGTACTTC
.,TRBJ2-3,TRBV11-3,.,CASSLRGSDTQYF,TGTGCCAGCAGCTTGAGAGGGTCAGATACGCAGTATTTT
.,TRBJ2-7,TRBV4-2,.,CASSPYQGGEQYF,TGTGCCAGCAGCCCGTACCAAGGGGGGGAGCAGTACTTC
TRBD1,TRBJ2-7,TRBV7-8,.,CASSLPRPGQGRGWGEQYF,TGTGCCAGCAGCTTACCTCGGCCTGGACAGGGAAGGGGCTGGGGAGAGCAGTACTTC
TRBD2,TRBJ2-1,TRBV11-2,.,CASSFGGSNEQFF,TGTGCCAGCAGCTTCGGCGGGAGCAATGAGCAGTTCTTC
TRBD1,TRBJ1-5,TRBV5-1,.,CASRPDRGNQPQHF,TGCGCCAGCAGACCCGACAGGGGCAATCAGCCCCAGCATTTT
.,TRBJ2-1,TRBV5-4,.,CASSLGPSSGYNEQFF,TGTGCCAGCAGCTTGGGACCATCATCGGGATACAATGAGCAGTTCTTC
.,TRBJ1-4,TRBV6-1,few,CAIGGGGYGEKLFF,TGTGCCATCGGGGGAGGAGGGTATGGCGAAAAACTGTTTTTT
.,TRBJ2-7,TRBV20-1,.,CSAGRVYEQYF,TGCAGTGCTGGGAGAGTCTACGAGCAGTACTTC
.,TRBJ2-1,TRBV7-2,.,CASSPHGGGDNEQFF,TGTGCCAGCAGCCCTCACGGGGGCGGGGACAATGAGCAGTTCTTC
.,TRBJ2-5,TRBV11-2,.,CASSLAVQWWETQYF,TGTGCCAGCAGCTTAGCGGTTCAGTGGTGGGAGACCCAGTACTTC
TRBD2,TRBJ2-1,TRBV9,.,CASSVVSSGMQEGNEQFF,TGTGCCAGCAGCGTAGTCTCTAGCGGGATGCAAGAGGGGAATGAGCAGTTCTTC
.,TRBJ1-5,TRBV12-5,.,CASGPSDQPQHF,TGTGCTAGTGGTCCCTCGGATCAGCCCCAGCATTTT
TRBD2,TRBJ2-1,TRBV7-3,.,CASSRTSGSGDEQFF,TGTGCCAGCAGCCGTACTAGCGGGAGCGGGGATGAGCAGTTCTTC